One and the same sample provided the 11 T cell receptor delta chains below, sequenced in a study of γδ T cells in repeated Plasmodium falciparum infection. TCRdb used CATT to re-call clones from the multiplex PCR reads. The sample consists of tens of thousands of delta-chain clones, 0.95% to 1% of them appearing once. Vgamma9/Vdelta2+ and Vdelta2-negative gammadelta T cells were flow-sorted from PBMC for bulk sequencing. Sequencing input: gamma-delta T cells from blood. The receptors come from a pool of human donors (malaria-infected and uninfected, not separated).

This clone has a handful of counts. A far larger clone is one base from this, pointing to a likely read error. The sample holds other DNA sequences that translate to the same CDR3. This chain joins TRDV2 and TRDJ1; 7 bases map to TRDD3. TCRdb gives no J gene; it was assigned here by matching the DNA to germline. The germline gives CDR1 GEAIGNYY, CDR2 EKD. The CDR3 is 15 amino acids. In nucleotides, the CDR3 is TGCGCCTGTGACTACTGGGGCTCCCAAGGGGATAAACTCATCTTT. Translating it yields CACDYWGSQGDKLIF.

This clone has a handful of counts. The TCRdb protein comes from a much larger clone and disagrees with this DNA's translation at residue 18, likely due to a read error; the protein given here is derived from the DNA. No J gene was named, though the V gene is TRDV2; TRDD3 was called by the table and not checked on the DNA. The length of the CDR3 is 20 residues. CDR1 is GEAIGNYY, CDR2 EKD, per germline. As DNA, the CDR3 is TGTGCCTGTGACCCGGCTAGAGTGGGGGGCCAACTTAGTAACACCGATAAACCCATCTTT. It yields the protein CACDPARVGGQLSNTDKPIF.

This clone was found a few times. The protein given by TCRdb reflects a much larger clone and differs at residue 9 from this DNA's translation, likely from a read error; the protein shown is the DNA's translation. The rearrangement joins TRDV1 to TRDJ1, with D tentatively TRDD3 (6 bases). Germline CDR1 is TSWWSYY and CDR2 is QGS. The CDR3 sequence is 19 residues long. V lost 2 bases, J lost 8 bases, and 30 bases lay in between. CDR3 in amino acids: CALGEWGLRSDTSTNKLIF. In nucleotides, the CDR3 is TGTGCTCTTGGGGAATGGGGTCTACGTTCGGATACTTCAACTAACAAACTCATCTTT.

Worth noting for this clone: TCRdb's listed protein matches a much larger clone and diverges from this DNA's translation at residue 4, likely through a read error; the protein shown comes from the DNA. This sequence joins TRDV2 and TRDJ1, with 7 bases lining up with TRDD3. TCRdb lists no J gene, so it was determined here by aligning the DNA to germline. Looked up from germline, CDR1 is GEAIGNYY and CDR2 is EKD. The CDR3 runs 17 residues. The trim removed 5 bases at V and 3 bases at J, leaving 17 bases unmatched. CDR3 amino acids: CACGARHIVGDSDKLIF. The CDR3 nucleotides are TGTGCCTGTGGTGCCCGGCATATTGTGGGGGACTCCGATAAACTCATCTTT.

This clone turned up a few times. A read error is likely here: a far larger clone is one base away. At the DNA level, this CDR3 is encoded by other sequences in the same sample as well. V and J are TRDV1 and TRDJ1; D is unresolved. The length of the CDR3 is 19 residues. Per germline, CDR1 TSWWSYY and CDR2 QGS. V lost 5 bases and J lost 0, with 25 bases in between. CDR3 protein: CALGYYYRSLLSYTDKLIF. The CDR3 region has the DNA TGTGCTCTTGGGTACTATTATCGGTCTTTGCTCTCGTACACCGATAAACTCATCTTT.

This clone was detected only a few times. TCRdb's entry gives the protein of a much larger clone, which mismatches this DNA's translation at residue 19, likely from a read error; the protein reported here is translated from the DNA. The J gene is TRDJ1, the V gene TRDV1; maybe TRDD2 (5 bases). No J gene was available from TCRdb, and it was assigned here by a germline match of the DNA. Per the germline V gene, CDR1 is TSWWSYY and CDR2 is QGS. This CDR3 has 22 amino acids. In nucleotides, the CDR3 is TGTGCTCTTGGGGATCTTCCCAGAAGGGACCGTACATCGTTAACTTACACCGATAGACTCATCTTT. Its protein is CALGDLPRRDRTSLTYTDRLIF.

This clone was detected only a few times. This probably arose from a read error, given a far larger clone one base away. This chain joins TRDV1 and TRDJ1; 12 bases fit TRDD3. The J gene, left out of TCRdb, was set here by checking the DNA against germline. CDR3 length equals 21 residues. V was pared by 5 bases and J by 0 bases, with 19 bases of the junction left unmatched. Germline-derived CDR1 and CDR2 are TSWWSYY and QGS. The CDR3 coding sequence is TGTGCTCTTGGGCCATCTTACCCTGGGGGATACGCCTGGTCCTACACCGATAAACTCATCTTT. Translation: CALGPSYPGGYAWSYTDKLIF.

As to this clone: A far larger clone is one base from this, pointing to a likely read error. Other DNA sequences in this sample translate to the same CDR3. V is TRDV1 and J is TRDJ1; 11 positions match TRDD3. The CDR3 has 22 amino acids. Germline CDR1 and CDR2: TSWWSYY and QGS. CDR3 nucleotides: TGTGCTCTCGGGGAACTCGACTGGACCTACCTACTGGGGGATAGGGGCACCGATAAACTCATCTTT. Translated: CALGELDWTYLLGDRGTDKLIF.

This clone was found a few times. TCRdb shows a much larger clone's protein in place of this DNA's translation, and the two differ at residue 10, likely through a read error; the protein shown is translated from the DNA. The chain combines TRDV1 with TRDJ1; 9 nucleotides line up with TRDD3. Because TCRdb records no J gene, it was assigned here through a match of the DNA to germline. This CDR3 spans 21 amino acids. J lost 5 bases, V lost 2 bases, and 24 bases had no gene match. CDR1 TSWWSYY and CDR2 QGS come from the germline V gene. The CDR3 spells CALGEFTAVPGDTVVMDKLIF. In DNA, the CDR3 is TGTGCTCTTGGGGAATTCACGGCGGTACCGGGGGATACTGTCGTCATGGATAAACTCATCTTT.

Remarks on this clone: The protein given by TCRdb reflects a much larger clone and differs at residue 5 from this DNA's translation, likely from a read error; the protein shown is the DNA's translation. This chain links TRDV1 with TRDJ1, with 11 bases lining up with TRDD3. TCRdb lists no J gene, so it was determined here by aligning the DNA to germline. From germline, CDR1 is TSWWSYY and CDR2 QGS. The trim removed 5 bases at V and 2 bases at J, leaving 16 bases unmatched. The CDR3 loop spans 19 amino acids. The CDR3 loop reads CALGKPTADWGIGTDKLIF. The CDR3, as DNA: TGTGCTCTTGGGAAACCCACGGCAGACTGGGGGATAGGGACCGATAAACTCATCTTT.

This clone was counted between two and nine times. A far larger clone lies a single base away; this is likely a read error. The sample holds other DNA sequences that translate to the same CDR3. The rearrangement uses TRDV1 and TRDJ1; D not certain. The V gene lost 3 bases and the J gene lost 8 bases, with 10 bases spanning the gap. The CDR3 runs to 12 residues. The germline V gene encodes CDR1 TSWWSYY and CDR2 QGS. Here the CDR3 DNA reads TGTGCTCTTGGGGATGGGCCTTACAAACTCATCTTT. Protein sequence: CALGDGPYKLIF.